These 30 T cell receptor beta chains came from one sample sequenced in a study of stem cell transplantation in POMP-related autoinflammatory disease. Clones were read by immunoSEQ multiplex PCR, and TCRdb kept only the in-frame ones, dropping some. The data show over 60,000 clones, roughly 88% seen once. Material: CD4+ T cells from PBMCs, obtained after stem cell transplantation. The origin of the receptors is a human patient with POMP-related autoinflammation and immune dysregulation (PRAID). Some T cells may have come from the graft donor.

The chain is built from TRBV3-1 (or the pseudogene TRBV3-2) and TRBJ2-5; 12 bases fit TRBD2. V lost 4 bases, J lost 4 bases, and 4 bases stayed unmatched. The CDR3 spans 15 residues. Germline CDR1 reads LGHDT; CDR2 reads YNNKEL (reference sequence). CDR3 nucleotide sequence: TGTGCCAGCAGCCCGACTAGCGGGGGAGGAGAGACCCAGTACTTC. This gives the protein CASSPTSGGGETQYF.

CDR3 protein: CASKNGQNTEAFF. CDR3 bases: TGTGCCAGCAAGAATGGACAGAACACTGAAGCTTTCTTT. The rearrangement joins TRBV6-5 to TRBJ1-1; tentative D call: TRBD1 (5 bases). The CDR3 runs 13 residues. From germline, CDR1 is MNHEY and CDR2 SVGAGI. Deletions cut 7 bases from V and 1 base from J, with 10 bases between.

The chain is built from TRBV2 and TRBJ2-1, with D hard to call. V was trimmed by 9 bases and J by 0 bases, leaving 12 bases between them. The germline gives CDR1 SNHLY, CDR2 FYNNEI. This CDR3 region has 14 residues. The CDR3 DNA is TGTGCCAGTTCCCTACAGACCTCCTACAATGAGCAGTTCTTC. This gives the protein CASSLQTSYNEQFF.

The V call is TRBV5-1, the J call TRBJ2-2; weak D call: TRBD1 (6 bases). CDR1 is SGHRS, CDR2 YFSETQ, per germline. The V end lost 4 bases, the J end lost 0 bases, and 10 bases lay between the germline ends. The CDR3 sequence is 15 residues long. CDR3 in DNA: TGCGCCAGCAGCCCAGGGGCCGCGAACACCGGGGAGCTGTTTTTT. Translating gives CASSPGAANTGELFF.

The chain combines TRBV5-1 with TRBJ2-4, with D possibly TRBD1 on 5 matching bases. Between the trimmed V and J ends, which lost 2 bases and 2 bases, there was a span of 11 bases. The CDR3 runs to 15 residues. Germline CDR1 reads SGHRS; CDR2 reads YFSETQ. CDR3 protein: CASSLQAETKNIQYF. CDR3 DNA: TGCGCCAGCAGCTTACAGGCGGAAACCAAAAACATTCAGTACTTC.

The chain is built from TRBV28 and TRBJ2-1, with TRBD2 matching over 7 bases. CDR1 MDHEN and CDR2 SYDVKM come from the germline V gene. The CDR3 covers 14 residues. V shed 7 bases, J shed 5 bases, and the junction held 8 bases outside the gene matches. CDR3 in DNA: TGTGCCAGCATTGCGGGAGAGATCCACAATGAGCAGTTCTTC. It specifies CASIAGEIHNEQFF. The whole variable domain, filled in from reference TRBV28 and TRBJ2-1, reads DVKVTQSSRYLVKRTGEKVFLECVQDMDHENMFWYRQDPGLGLRLIYFSYDVKMKEKGDIPEGYSVSREKKERFSLILESASTNQTSMYLCASIAGEIHNEQFFGPGTRLTVL.

The chain links TRBV28 to TRBJ2-7, with no clear D. The ends were cut back, 7 bases at V and 0 bases at J, with 10 bases in the middle. Germline assignment: CDR1 MDHEN and CDR2 SYDVKM. There are 13 residues in the CDR3. The DNA of the CDR3 is TGTGCCAGCACCCGCTCCCGCTCCTACGAGCAGTACTTC. Translated, it gives CASTRSRSYEQYF.

This chain uses TRBV5-1 with TRBJ1-1; D is undetermined. Germline CDR1 reads SGHRS; CDR2 reads YFSETQ. The CDR3 loop spans 14 amino acids. Trimming removed 4 bases at V and 3 bases at J, with 13 bases between. The CDR3 DNA reads TGCGCCAGCAGCCTCTACACGGCAGACACTGAAGCTTTCTTT. Encoded protein: CASSLYTADTEAFF.

The rearrangement uses TRBV2 and TRBJ1-1, with D unresolved. Germline values: CDR1 SNHLY, CDR2 FYNNEI. CDR3 size: 15 residues. V lost 6 bases and J 1 base, leaving 15 bases between the germline ends. The CDR3 DNA reads TGTGCCAGCAGCACAACCTTACGGACGAACACTGAAGCTTTCTTT. Its protein is CASSTTLRTNTEAFF.

This chain connects TRBV18 to TRBJ2-1, with D unresolved. This CDR3 is 15 amino acids long. V dropped 2 bases and J dropped 0 bases, with 8 bases sitting between them. Germline CDR1 KGHSH, CDR2 LQKENI. The CDR3 loop is CASSPGILSYNEQFF. CDR3 in DNA: TGTGCCAGCTCACCAGGGATTCTCTCCTACAATGAGCAGTTCTTC.

DNA for the CDR3: TGTGCCAGCGCCCAGGAGGGGGGATCCCACACAGATACGCAGTATTTT. Protein: CASAQEGGSHTDTQYF. The rearrangement joins TRBV25-1 to TRBJ2-3; D assignment may be TRBD1 or TRBD2 (6 bases each). Germline V CDR1 and CDR2: MGHDK, SYGVNS. CDR3 length equals 16 residues. V was pared by 8 bases and J by 2 bases, with 20 bases between.

The chain carries TRBV28 and TRBJ1-5; D ambiguous. CDR1 is MDHEN and CDR2 is SYDVKM in the germline V gene. The V and J ends lost 2 bases and 7 bases respectively, with 9 bases between them. The CDR3 is 13 amino acids. The CDR3 sequence: CASSLALGQPQHF. The DNA for the CDR3 is TGTGCCAGCAGTTTAGCTTTGGGACAGCCCCAGCATTTT.

V gene TRBV19 combines with J gene TRBJ2-2, with TRBD1 matching over 7 bases. Germline CDR1 and CDR2: LNHDA and SQIVND (reference sequence). Unmatched junction bases numbered 8, after V lost 4 bases and J lost 6 bases. This CDR3 comprises 15 residues. Written as DNA, the CDR3 is TGTGCCAGTAGTAACTCCGGGACAGTCCCCGGGGAGCTGTTTTTT. Protein sequence: CASSNSGTVPGELFF.

The rearrangement uses TRBV20-1 and TRBJ2-4; 7 bases map to TRBD2. The germline CDR1 and CDR2 sequences are DFQATT and SNEGSKA (reference sequence). V lost 3 bases, J lost 1 base, and 9 bases stayed unmatched. The CDR3 contains 16 residues. The CDR3 protein is CSASPWGGAAKNIQYF. CDR3 in DNA: TGCAGTGCTAGTCCGTGGGGGGGAGCGGCCAAAAACATTCAGTACTTC.

This clone has more than one count but fewer than ten. The rearrangement uses TRBV5-1 and TRBJ2-5, with D uncertain. The germline V gene has CDR1 SGHRS and CDR2 YFSETQ. The CDR3 length is 14 residues. Trimming stripped 2 bases from V and 5 bases from J, with 13 bases between. DNA for the CDR3: TGCGCCAGCAGCTTTGGAAGCCTTGAGGAGACCCAGTACTTC. Translation: CASSFGSLEETQYF.

The gene calls are TRBV4-2 and TRBJ1-1; the D gene is possibly TRBD1 (5 bases). Trimming stripped 1 base from V and 1 base from J, with 7 bases between. The CDR3 has 14 amino acids. The germline V gene encodes CDR1 LGHNA and CDR2 YNFKEQ. The CDR3 DNA sequence: TGTGCCAGCAGCCAAGTTGGGGGGAACACTGAAGCTTTCTTT. It encodes CASSQVGGNTEAFF.

V and J are TRBV19 and TRBJ1-1; TRBD1 is a possible D gene (6 bases). The CDR3 length is 15 residues. Germline loops: CDR1 LNHDA, CDR2 SQIVND (reference sequence). Trimming removed 5 bases from V and 1 base from J, with 14 bases in between. The CDR3 sequence is CASSPLGHKNTEAFF. The CDR3 DNA sequence: TGTGCCAGTAGTCCCTTGGGACACAAGAACACTGAAGCTTTCTTT.

The gene calls are TRBV27 and TRBJ2-7; D is ambiguous. The CDR3 loop spans 14 amino acids. V dropped 2 bases and J dropped 2 bases, with 10 bases sitting between them. Germline CDR1 and CDR2: MNHEY and SMNVEV (reference sequence). DNA of the CDR3: TGTGCCAGCAGTTTAAAACGGTATGCCTACGAGCAGTACGTC. It specifies CASSLKRYAYEQYV.

The chain has TRBV11-2 and TRBJ2-1; a weak D match, TRBD1 (6 bases). This CDR3 has 13 amino acids. The V and J ends lost 1 base and 7 bases respectively, with 8 bases between them. Germline CDR1 reads SGHAT; CDR2 reads FQNNGV. The CDR3 coding sequence is TGTGCCAGCAGCTTAGGAGGGGGAAATGAGCAGTTCTTC. Its translation: CASSLGGGNEQFF. Combining the CDR3 with reference TRBV11-2 and TRBJ2-1 gives the whole variable domain EAGVAQSPRYKIIEKRQSVAFWCNPISGHATLYWYQQILGQGPKLLIQFQNNGVVDDSQLPKDRFSAERLKGVDSTLKIQPAKLEDSAVYLCASSLGGGNEQFFGPGTRLTVL.

This sequence joins TRBV28 and TRBJ1-5; D remains unclear. The V gene lost 7 bases and the J gene lost 2 bases, with 15 bases spanning the gap. This CDR3 contains 15 residues. The germline V gene encodes CDR1 MDHEN and CDR2 SYDVKM. CDR3 sequence: CASILGSQGNQPQHF. The CDR3 coding sequence is TGTGCCAGCATCTTAGGGTCTCAAGGCAATCAGCCCCAGCATTTT.

The gene calls are TRBV10-2 and TRBJ2-1; D may match TRBD1 or TRBD2 (5 bases each). Germline CDR1 WSHSY, CDR2 SAAADI. The CDR3 has 17 residues. Trimming removed 3 bases at V and 4 bases at J, with 19 bases between. The CDR3 DNA reads as TGCGCCAGCAGTGACCCCCCCGGGACGGCTGTATACAATGAGCAGTTCTTC. Its protein is CASSDPPGTAVYNEQFF.

The V and J genes are TRBV5-1 and TRBJ2-7; possibly TRBD1 for D (5 bases). The germline V and J ends were trimmed by 0 bases and 3 bases, with 10 bases remaining between them. The CDR3 sequence is 14 residues long. CDR1 is SGHRS and CDR2 is YFSETQ in the germline V gene. CDR3 nucleotides: TGCGCCAGCAGCTTGGGGGGCTATGACTACGAGCAGTACTTC. Translation: CASSLGGYDYEQYF.

As regards this clone: One end of the junction fails to match germline, which may point to a read error. V is TRBV23-1 and J is TRBJ2-1; D might be TRBD1 or TRBD2, each matching 5 bases. TRBV23-1 is designated an ORF whose function remains uncertain. This CDR3 contains 12 residues. The CDR3 spells CASSQSDTSGLF. The DNA for the CDR3 is TGCGCCAGCAGTCAATCCGACACTTCGGGACTCTTC.

The genes are TRBV29-1 and TRBJ2-1; 9 bases fit TRBD2. V trimming: 7 bases; J trimming: 3 bases; junction bases outside the gene matches: 10. Germline V CDR1 and CDR2: SQVTM, ANQGSEA. CDR3 length equals 15 residues. CDR3: CSAFSGSGFYNEQFF. Here the CDR3 DNA reads TGCAGCGCCTTTAGCGGGAGCGGCTTCTACAATGAGCAGTTCTTC.

This chain connects TRBV11-3 to TRBJ2-2, with TRBD1 identical over 8 bases. Looked up from germline, CDR1 is SGHNT and CDR2 is YENEEA. V lost 5 bases and J lost 3; bases outside the gene matches: 2. This CDR3 spans 14 amino acids. The CDR3 nucleotides read TGTGCCAGCAGCCTGACAGGGGACACCGGGGAGCTGTTTTTT. It specifies CASSLTGDTGELFF.

The CDR3 loop is CASSYPKPSGANVLTF. The CDR3 bases are TGTGCCAGCAGTTACCCCAAACCTTCTGGGGCCAACGTCCTGACTTTC. This rearrangement joins TRBV6-5 to TRBJ2-6; D uncertain. Germline lookup yields CDR1 MNHEY and CDR2 SVGAGI. V was shortened by 2 bases and J by 1 base, with 9 bases between the two germline ends. CDR3 length equals 16 residues.

The J gene is TRBJ2-7, the V gene TRBV28; 11 nucleotides agree with TRBD2. The CDR3 contains 14 residues. Trimming at V came to 7 bases and at J to 3 bases, leaving 5 bases not matched to a gene. CDR1 and CDR2 (germline): MDHEN, SYDVKM. The CDR3 protein is CASMDGTSGYEQYV. The DNA of the CDR3 is TGTGCCAGCATGGATGGGACTAGCGGCTACGAGCAGTACGTC.

The J gene is TRBJ2-5, the V gene TRBV7-8; D possibly corresponds to TRBD1 (6 bases). The germline V gene has CDR1 SGHVS and CDR2 FQNEAQ. Trimming pared 1 base from V and 1 base from J, leaving 10 bases between. This CDR3 is 15 amino acids long. This chain's CDR3 is CASSLGNRVQETQYF. The DNA for the CDR3 is TGTGCCAGCAGCTTAGGGAACAGGGTCCAAGAGACCCAGTACTTC.

The CDR3 DNA sequence: TGTGCCAGCAGCACAATACGGACAGACGGGGAGCTGTTTTTT. As protein: CASSTIRTDGELFF. V and J are TRBV5-6 and TRBJ2-2; perhaps TRBD1 as D (6 bases). From germline, CDR1 is SGHDT and CDR2 YYEEEE. The germline V and J ends were trimmed by 4 bases and 7 bases, with 14 bases remaining between them. This CDR3 has 14 amino acids.

CDR3 DNA sequence: TGCGCCAGCAGCAAAACCCGGGACGTTAGCACAGATACGCAGTATTTT. Its protein is CASSKTRDVSTDTQYF. The V gene is TRBV5-1, the J gene TRBJ2-3, with D possibly called TRBD1 or TRBD2 (5 bases each). The germline gives CDR1 SGHRS, CDR2 YFSETQ. The CDR3 has 16 residues. V was pared by 4 bases and J by 0 bases, with 15 bases between. Together with reference TRBV5-1 and TRBJ2-3, the CDR3 gives the full variable domain: KAGVTQTPRYLIKTRGQQVTLSCSPISGHRSVSWYQQTPGQGLQFLFEYFSETQRNKGNFPGRFSGRQFSNSRSEMNVSTLELGDSALYLCASSKTRDVSTDTQYFGPGTRLTVL.